This TCR beta chain appears in the sequencing data of a study of beta chain features in type 1 diabetes. The CDR3 is 19 amino acids. Germline lookup yields CDR1 SGDLS and CDR2 YYNGEE. Losses at the gene ends were 2 bases for V and 0 bases for J; bases not matched to a gene: 11. Study-wide results and limits: When cDNA is sequenced, cells with high TCR expression could be over-represented.

Every isolated RNA sample was fully reverse transcribed, so sequencing captured expressed TCRB transcripts. Produced via immunoSEQ multiplex PCR; TCRdb's table is partial and in-frame only. The sample lists 350,000 or so clones, about 18% occurring once. The table lists this clone with a few counts. What it binds is not known. Purity (above 95%) was reached by all sorted populations. This receptor was obtained from a woman between 18 and 29 years old in good health. V and J are TRBV9 and TRBJ1-6; 7 bases match TRBD1. Sequenced sample: naive CD4+ T cells from blood. In DNA form, the CDR3 reads TGTGCCAGCAGCGTTGGTCCGACAGGGATCAGCTCCTATAATTCACCCCTCCACTTT. Translation gives CASSVGPTGISSYNSPLHF.